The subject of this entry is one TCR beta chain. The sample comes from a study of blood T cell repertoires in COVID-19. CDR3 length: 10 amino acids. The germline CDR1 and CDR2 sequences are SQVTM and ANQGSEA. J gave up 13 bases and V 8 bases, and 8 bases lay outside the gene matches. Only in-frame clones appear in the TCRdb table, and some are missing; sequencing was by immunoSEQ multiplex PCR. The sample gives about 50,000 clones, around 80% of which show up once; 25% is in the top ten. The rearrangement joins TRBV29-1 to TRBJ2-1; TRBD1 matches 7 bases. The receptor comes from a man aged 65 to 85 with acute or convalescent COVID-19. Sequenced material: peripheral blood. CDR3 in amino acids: CSPARDRQFF. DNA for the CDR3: TGCAGCCCAGCTAGGGACAGACAGTTCTTC.